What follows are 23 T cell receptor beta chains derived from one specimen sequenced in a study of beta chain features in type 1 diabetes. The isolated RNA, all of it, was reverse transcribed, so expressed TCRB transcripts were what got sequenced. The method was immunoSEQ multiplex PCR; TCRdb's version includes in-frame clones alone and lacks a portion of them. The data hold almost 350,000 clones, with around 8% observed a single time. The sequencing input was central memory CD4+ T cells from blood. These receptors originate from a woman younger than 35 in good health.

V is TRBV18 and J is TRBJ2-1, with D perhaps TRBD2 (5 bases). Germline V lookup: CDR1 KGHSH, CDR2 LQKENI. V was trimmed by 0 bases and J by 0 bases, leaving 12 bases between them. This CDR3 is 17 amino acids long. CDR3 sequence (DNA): TGTGCCAGCTCACCACCGGTTGGTAGCGCCTCCTACAATGAGCAGTTCTTC. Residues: CASSPPVGSASYNEQFF.

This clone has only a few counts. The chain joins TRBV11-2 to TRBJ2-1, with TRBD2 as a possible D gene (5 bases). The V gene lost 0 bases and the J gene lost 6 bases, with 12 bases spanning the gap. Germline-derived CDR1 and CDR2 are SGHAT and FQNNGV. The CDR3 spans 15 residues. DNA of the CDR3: TGTGCCAGCAGCTTAGATCGACGGGAAGGCAATGAGCAGTTCTTC. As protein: CASSLDRREGNEQFF. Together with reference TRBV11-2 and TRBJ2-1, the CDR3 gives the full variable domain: EAGVAQSPRYKIIEKRQSVAFWCNPISGHATLYWYQQILGQGPKLLIQFQNNGVVDDSQLPKDRFSAERLKGVDSTLKIQPAKLEDSAVYLCASSLDRREGNEQFFGPGTRLTVL.

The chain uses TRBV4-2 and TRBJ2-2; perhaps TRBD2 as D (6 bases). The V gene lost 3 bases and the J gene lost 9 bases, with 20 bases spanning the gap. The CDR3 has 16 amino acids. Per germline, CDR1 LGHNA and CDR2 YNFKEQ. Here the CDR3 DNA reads TGTGCCAGCAGCCACGACCTGGGACTTGGCAGCCGGGAGCTGTTTTTT. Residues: CASSHDLGLGSRELFF.

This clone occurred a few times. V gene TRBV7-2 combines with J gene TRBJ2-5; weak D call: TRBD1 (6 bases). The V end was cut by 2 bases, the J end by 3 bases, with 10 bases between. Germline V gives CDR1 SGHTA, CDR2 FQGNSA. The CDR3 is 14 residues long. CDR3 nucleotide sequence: TGTGCCAGCAGCTTACTAGGGGGAGAAGAGACCCAGTACTTC. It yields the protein CASSLLGGEETQYF.

CDR3 sequence reads: CASSQDSLTPPTYEQYF. CDR3 nucleotides: TGTGCCAGCAGCCAAGACAGCTTGACCCCACCGACCTACGAGCAGTACTTC. The V gene is TRBV4-2, the J gene TRBJ2-7, with D unresolved. The CDR3 extends over 17 amino acids. The germline V gene encodes CDR1 LGHNA and CDR2 YNFKEQ. V was trimmed by 0 bases and J by 2 bases, leaving 17 bases between them.

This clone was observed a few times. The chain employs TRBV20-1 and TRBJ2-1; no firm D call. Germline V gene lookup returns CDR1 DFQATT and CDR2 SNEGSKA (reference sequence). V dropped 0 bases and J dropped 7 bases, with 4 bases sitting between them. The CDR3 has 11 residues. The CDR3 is CSARDPNEQFF. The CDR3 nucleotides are TGCAGTGCTAGAGATCCTAATGAGCAGTTCTTC.

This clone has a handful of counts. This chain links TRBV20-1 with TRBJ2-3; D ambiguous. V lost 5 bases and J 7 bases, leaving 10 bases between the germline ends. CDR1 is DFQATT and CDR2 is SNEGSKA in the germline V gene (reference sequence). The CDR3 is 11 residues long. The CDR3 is CSAGPANTQYF. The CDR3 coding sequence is TGCAGTGCTGGGCCCGCTAATACGCAGTATTTT.

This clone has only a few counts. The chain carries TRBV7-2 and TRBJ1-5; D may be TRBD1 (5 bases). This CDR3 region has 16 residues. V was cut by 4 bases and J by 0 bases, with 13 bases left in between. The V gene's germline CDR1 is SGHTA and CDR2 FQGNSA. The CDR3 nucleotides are TGTGCCAGCAGCTCGGGGGGAGGGACTAGCAATCAGCCCCAGCATTTT. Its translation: CASSSGGGTSNQPQHF.

In nucleotides, the CDR3 is TGTGCCAGCAGCCAAGCTCCGTCTGGCGGGCCCTTGAGCTCCTACAATGAGCAGTTCTTC. Translated: CASSQAPSGGPLSSYNEQFF. The chain combines TRBV4-2 with TRBJ2-1; D might be TRBD2 (5 bases). The germline V gene encodes CDR1 LGHNA and CDR2 YNFKEQ. The CDR3 consists of 20 residues. The ends were cut back, 1 base at V and 0 bases at J, with 22 bases in the middle.

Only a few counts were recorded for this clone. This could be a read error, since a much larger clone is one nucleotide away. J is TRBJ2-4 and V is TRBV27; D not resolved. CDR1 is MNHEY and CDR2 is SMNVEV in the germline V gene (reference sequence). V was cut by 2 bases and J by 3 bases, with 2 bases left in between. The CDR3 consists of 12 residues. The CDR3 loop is CASSLDKNIQYF. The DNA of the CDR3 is TGTGCCAGCAGTTTAGACAAAAACATTCAGTACTTC.

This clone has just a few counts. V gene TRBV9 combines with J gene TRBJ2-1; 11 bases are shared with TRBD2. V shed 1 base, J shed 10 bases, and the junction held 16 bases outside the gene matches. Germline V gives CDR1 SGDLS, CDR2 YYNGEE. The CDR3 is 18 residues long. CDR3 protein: CASSVSLAPLAGVGEQFF. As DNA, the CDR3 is TGTGCCAGCAGCGTATCACTAGCCCCACTAGCGGGGGTTGGCGAGCAGTTCTTC.

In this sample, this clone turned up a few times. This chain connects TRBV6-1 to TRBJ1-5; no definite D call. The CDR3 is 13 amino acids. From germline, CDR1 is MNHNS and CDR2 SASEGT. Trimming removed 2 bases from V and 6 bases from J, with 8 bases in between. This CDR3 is CASSENYGQPQHF. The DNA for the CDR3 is TGTGCCAGCAGTGAAAATTATGGTCAGCCCCAGCATTTT.

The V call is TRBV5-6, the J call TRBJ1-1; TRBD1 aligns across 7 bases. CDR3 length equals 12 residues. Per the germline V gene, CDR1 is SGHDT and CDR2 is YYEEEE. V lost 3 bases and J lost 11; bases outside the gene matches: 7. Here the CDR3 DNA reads TGTGCCAGCAGCTCTCGACAGGGTGAGGCTTTCTTT. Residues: CASSSRQGEAFF.

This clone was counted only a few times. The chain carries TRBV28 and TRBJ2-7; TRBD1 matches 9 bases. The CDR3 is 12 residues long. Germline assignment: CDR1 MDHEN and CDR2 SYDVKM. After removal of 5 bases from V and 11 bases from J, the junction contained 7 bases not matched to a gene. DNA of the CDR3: TGTGCCAGCAGTCCGGGGACAGGGATGAAGTACTTC. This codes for CASSPGTGMKYF. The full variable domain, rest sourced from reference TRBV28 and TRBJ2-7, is DVKVTQSSRYLVKRTGEKVFLECVQDMDHENMFWYRQDPGLGLRLIYFSYDVKMKEKGDIPEGYSVSREKKERFSLILESASTNQTSMYLCASSPGTGMKYFGPGTRLTVT.

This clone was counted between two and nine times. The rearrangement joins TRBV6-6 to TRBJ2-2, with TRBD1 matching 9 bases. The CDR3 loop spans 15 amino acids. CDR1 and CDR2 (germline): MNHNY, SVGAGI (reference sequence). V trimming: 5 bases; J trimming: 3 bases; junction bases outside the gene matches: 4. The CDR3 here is CASSPQGAYTGELFF. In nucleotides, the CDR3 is TGTGCCAGCAGTCCACAGGGGGCGTACACCGGGGAGCTGTTTTTT.

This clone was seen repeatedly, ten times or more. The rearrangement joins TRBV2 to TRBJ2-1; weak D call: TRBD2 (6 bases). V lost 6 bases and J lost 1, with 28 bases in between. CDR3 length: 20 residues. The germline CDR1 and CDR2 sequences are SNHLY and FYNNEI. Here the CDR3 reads CASRAGFSGGGKRSYNEQFF. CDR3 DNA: TGTGCCAGCAGGGCGGGTTTTAGCGGAGGAGGTAAGCGATCCTACAATGAGCAGTTCTTC.

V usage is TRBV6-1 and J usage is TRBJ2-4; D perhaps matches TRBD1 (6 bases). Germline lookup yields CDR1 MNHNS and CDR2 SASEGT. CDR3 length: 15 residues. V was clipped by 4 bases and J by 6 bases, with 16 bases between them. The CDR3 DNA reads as TGTGCCAGCAGTGTGTGGGGGCCACGGGGAAACATTCAGTACTTC. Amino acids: CASSVWGPRGNIQYF.

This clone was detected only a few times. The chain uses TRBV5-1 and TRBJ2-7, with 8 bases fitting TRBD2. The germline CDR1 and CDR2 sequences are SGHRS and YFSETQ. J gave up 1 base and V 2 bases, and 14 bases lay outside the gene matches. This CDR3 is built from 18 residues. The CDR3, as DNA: TGCGCCAGCAGCTTAACGATCGATGCGGCTAGCGGGTCCTACGAGCAGTACTTC. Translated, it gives CASSLTIDAASGSYEQYF.

This CDR3 is CASSLSGPGGEQYF. As DNA, the CDR3 is TGTGCCAGCAGCTTATCCGGCCCTGGGGGCGAGCAGTACTTC. The chain couples TRBV5-6 to TRBJ2-7; D is possibly TRBD1 or TRBD2 (5 bases each). This CDR3 is 14 amino acids long. With 2 bases removed from V and 6 bases from J, the gap between germline ends came to 15 bases. Germline V gene data show CDR1 as SGHDT and CDR2 as YYEEEE.

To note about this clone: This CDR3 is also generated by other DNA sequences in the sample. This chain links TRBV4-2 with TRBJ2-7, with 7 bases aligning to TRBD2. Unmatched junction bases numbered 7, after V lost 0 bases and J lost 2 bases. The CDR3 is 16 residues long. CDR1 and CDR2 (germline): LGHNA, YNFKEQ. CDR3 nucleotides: TGTGCCAGCAGCCAAGAAGCGGGAAGGGGAGCCTACGAGCAGTACTTC. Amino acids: CASSQEAGRGAYEQYF.

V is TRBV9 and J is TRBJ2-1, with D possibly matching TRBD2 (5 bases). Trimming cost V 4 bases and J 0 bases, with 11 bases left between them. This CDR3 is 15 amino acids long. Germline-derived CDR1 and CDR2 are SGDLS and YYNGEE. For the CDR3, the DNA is TGTGCCAGCAGCACCCTAGGGAGCTCCTACAATGAGCAGTTCTTC. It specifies CASSTLGSSYNEQFF.

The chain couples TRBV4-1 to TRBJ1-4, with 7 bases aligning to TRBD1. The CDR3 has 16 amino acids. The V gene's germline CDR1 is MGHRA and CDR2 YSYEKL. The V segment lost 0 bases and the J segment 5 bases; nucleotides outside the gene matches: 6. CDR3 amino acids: CASSQEGYRGNEKLFF. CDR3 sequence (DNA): TGCGCCAGCAGCCAAGAGGGGTACAGGGGAAATGAAAAACTGTTTTTT.

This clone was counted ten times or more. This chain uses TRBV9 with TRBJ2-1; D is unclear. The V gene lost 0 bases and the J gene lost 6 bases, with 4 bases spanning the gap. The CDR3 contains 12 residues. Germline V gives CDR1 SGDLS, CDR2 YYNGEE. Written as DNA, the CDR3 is TGTGCCAGCAGCGTAGGAGCCAATGAGCAGTTCTTC. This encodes CASSVGANEQFF.